This record concerns one TCR beta chain sequence. The antigen is unknown. This entry is derived from a study of cytomegalovirus exposure and HLA in healthy donors. Findings and caveats of the study: The investigators catalogued under 200 TCR beta chains as cytomegalovirus-associated. As a later analysis showed, a missense DCLRE1C variant was linked to trimming of TCR beta V- and J-genes. In an earlier analysis, in approximately 570 donors, most V segments appeared productive either ~87% or ~30% of the time.

Primers for the PCR totalled 60 Vbeta and 13 Jbeta. This table comes from immunoSEQ multiplex PCR, and its TCRdb copy is limited to in-frame clones, with some not included. The sample holds approximately 84,000 clones, around four fifths seen once. Germline CDR1 is SNHLY and CDR2 is FYNNEI. Trimming took 6 bases from V and 3 from J; bases not matched to a gene: 10. This CDR3 is built from 16 residues. This receptor was taken from a male donor in good health and CMV-seropositive. Sequenced material: PBMCs. The gene calls are TRBV2 and TRBJ1-5; 8 bases are shared with TRBD1. The CDR3 DNA sequence: TGTGCCAGCAGCCCCGGACAGGGTAACTTCAATCAGCCCCAGCATTTT. Translation gives CASSPGQGNFNQPQHF.